The 27 T cell receptor beta chains below all came from one sample that was sequenced in a study of T cell repertoires in cytomegalovirus infection. TCRdb recomputed calls from the reads with MiXCR, one row per CDR3 protein. This table has about 180,000 distinct CDR3 sequences, around 14% appearing once. The specimen was PBMCs. These TCRs come from a human donor in good health (CMV status not recorded). Some clones in this sample may be carry-over from other donors' samples.

This clonotype was picked up many times. The V and J genes are TRBV7-9 and TRBJ1-4; 8 bases align to TRBD1. V trimming: 5 bases; J trimming: 7 bases; junction bases outside the gene matches: 6. The CDR3 loop spans 14 amino acids. The V gene's germline CDR1 is SEHNR and CDR2 FQNEAQ (reference sequence). CDR3 in amino acids: CASSAGTGPEKLFF. The CDR3 DNA reads TGTGCCAGCAGCGCCGGGACAGGCCCTGAAAAACTGTTTTTT.

This clonotype appeared a few times. V is TRBV3-1 and J is TRBJ1-1; D gene uncertain. The ends were cut back, 5 bases at V and 10 bases at J, with 17 bases in the middle. Germline loops: CDR1 LGHDT, CDR2 YNNKEL (reference sequence). The CDR3 runs 13 residues. CDR3 nucleotide sequence: TGTGCCAGCAGCACAGACCCCCTGGGCGTAGCTTTCTTT. It yields the protein CASSTDPLGVAFF.

This clonotype was picked up many times. The chain uses TRBV29-1 and TRBJ1-2, with TRBD1 matching 9 bases. V shed 5 bases and J 8 bases; nucleotides not matched to a gene: 9. Germline-derived CDR1 and CDR2 are SQVTM and ANQGSEA. The CDR3 spans 13 residues. CDR3 coding DNA: TGCAGCGTTCGGACAGGGGCGGTTAGGGGCTACACCTTC. The encoded protein is CSVRTGAVRGYTF.

This clonotype has ten or more counts. V usage is TRBV7-2 and J usage is TRBJ1-6; no clear D gene. The CDR3 consists of 13 residues. Germline CDR1 is SGHTA and CDR2 is FQGNSA. V was pared by 1 base and J by 7 bases, with 5 bases between. Here the CDR3 reads CASSLGGNSPLHF. The CDR3 nucleotides read TGTGCCAGCAGCTTAGGAGGGAATTCACCCCTCCACTTT.

CDR3 sequence: CATSREGTGPKNIQYF. The CDR3 DNA reads as TGTGCCACCAGCAGAGAAGGGACAGGGCCCAAAAACATTCAGTACTTC. V is TRBV15 and J is TRBJ2-4, with 9 bases matching TRBD1. V lost 0 bases, J lost 2 bases, and 2 bases stayed unmatched. CDR3 size: 16 residues. Per germline, CDR1 LNHNV and CDR2 YYDKDF (reference sequence).

The chain has TRBV7-2 and TRBJ2-5; D is perhaps TRBD1 or TRBD2 (5 bases each). Between the trimmed V and J ends, which lost 2 bases and 5 bases, there was a span of 6 bases. Germline V gives CDR1 SGHTA, CDR2 FQGNSA. The CDR3 runs 12 residues. CDR3: CASSLWGETQYF. In DNA form, the CDR3 reads TGTGCCAGCAGCTTATGGGGGGAGACCCAGTACTTC.

This chain connects TRBV4-1 to TRBJ1-2, with a possible D match to TRBD1 (5 bases). V dropped 0 bases and J dropped 2 bases, with 10 bases sitting between them. CDR1 is MGHRA and CDR2 is YSYEKL in the germline V gene. The CDR3 has 15 residues. Here the CDR3 reads CASSQDGGSNYGYTF. CDR3 in DNA: TGCGCCAGCAGCCAAGATGGGGGATCCAACTATGGCTACACCTTC.

This clonotype was counted many times. The chain recombines TRBV7-2 with TRBJ2-2; 11 bases agree with TRBD1. CDR3 length: 16 residues. V lost 5 bases to trimming and J lost 5 bases; unmatched junction nucleotides: 7. From germline, CDR1 is SGHTA and CDR2 FQGNSA. The chain's CDR3 is CASSPIGTGGTGELFF. The CDR3 DNA sequence: TGTGCCAGCAGCCCGATAGGGACAGGGGGAACCGGGGAGCTGTTTTTT.

This clonotype was seen many times. DNA for the CDR3: TGTGCCAGCAGCCCCTTGAAATCCGCGAACTATGGCTACACCTTC. Its protein product is CASSPLKSANYGYTF. The V call is TRBV7-9, the J call TRBJ1-2; no reliable D call. Trimming removed 5 bases from V and 2 bases from J, with 15 bases in between. Per germline, CDR1 SEHNR and CDR2 FQNEAQ (reference sequence). CDR3 length: 15 residues.

The gene calls are TRBV18 and TRBJ2-7; 12 bases are shared with TRBD1. The trim removed 3 bases at V and 6 bases at J, leaving 6 bases unmatched. The length of the CDR3 is 15 residues. Looked up from germline, CDR1 is KGHSH and CDR2 is LQKENI. The CDR3 DNA sequence: TGTGCCAGCTCACCCTCCGGGACAGGGGGCGGCGAGCAGTACTTC. This sequence encodes CASSPSGTGGGEQYF.

This clonotype was counted at least ten times. The chain combines TRBV12-3 or TRBV12-4 with TRBJ2-7; 7 bases map to TRBD1. Trimming took 4 bases from V and 0 from J; bases not matched to a gene: 9. The CDR3 sequence is 16 residues long. CDR3 loop: CASSSYRTGTSYEQYF. DNA of the CDR3: TGTGCCAGCAGTTCCTATAGGACAGGAACCTCCTACGAGCAGTACTTC.

V gene TRBV30 combines with J gene TRBJ1-2; possibly TRBD1 for D (6 bases). This CDR3 is 11 amino acids long. CDR1 GTSNPN and CDR2 SVGIG come from the germline V gene (reference sequence). Deletions cut 5 bases from V and 5 bases from J, with 9 bases between. CDR3: CAWGQSYGYTF. CDR3 in DNA: TGTGCCTGGGGACAGTCTTATGGCTACACCTTC.

This clonotype was seen only a few times. The chain is built from TRBV12-3 or TRBV12-4 and TRBJ2-5, with D possibly TRBD1 on 5 matching bases. This CDR3 spans 14 amino acids. Trimming took 2 bases from V and 3 from J, leaving 10 bases between them. The CDR3 region has the DNA TGTGCCAGCAGTTTAAAGGGGATTGAAGAGACCCAGTACTTC. Translation: CASSLKGIEETQYF.

This clonotype was seen only a few times. The genes are TRBV4-3 and TRBJ2-3; TRBD1 agrees at 7 bases. With V trimmed by 5 bases and J by 6 bases, 11 bases remained unmatched. This CDR3 is built from 15 residues. Germline V gives CDR1 LGHNA, CDR2 YSLEER. The DNA of the CDR3 is TGCGCCAGCAGCGTCGACAGGGTTAGATTGGATACGCAGTATTTT. This gives the protein CASSVDRVRLDTQYF.

The chain combines TRBV28 with TRBJ2-5; no reliable D call. The CDR3 loop spans 15 amino acids. Germline CDR1 MDHEN, CDR2 SYDVKM. V lost 1 base to trimming and J lost 1 base, with 10 bases between them. The CDR3 region has the DNA TGTGCCAGCAGTTTATCCCTGGGCCCCCAAGAGACCCAGTACTTC. This encodes CASSLSLGPQETQYF.

This clonotype was seen a few times. The chain carries TRBV29-1 and TRBJ1-2; TRBD1 aligns across 7 bases. Germline V gives CDR1 SQVTM, CDR2 ANQGSEA. V lost 2 bases and J lost 3; bases outside the gene matches: 3. CDR3 size: 13 residues. This chain's CDR3 is CSVEPTGDYGYTF. The CDR3, as DNA: TGCAGCGTTGAACCTACAGGGGACTATGGCTACACCTTC. Full variable domain (outside the CDR3, taken from reference TRBV29-1 and TRBJ1-2): SAVISQKPSRDICQRGTSLTIQCQVDSQVTMMFWYRQQPGQSLTLIATANQGSEATYESGFVIDKFPISRPNLTFSTLTVSNMSPEDSSIYLCSVEPTGDYGYTFGSGTRLTVV.

This clonotype was picked up many times. V usage is TRBV12-3 or TRBV12-4 and J usage is TRBJ1-5; D call uncertain. The CDR3 runs 13 residues. The V gene lost 4 bases and the J gene lost 9 bases, with 13 bases spanning the gap. The CDR3 reads CASSWTDRSPQHF. CDR3 sequence (DNA): TGTGCCAGCAGTTGGACCGATCGATCGCCCCAGCATTTT.

V is TRBV3-1 and J is TRBJ2-5, with D tentatively TRBD2 (7 bases). The germline CDR1 and CDR2 sequences are LGHDT and YNNKEL (reference sequence). The CDR3 consists of 14 residues. V was cut by 5 bases and J by 5 bases, with 15 bases left in between. CDR3 sequence (DNA): TGTGCCAGCAGCGAAGGGGGGGGCGGGGAGACCCAGTACTTC. It specifies CASSEGGGGETQYF.

This rearrangement joins TRBV19 to TRBJ2-3; TRBD1 matches 11 bases. J gave up 3 bases and V 3 bases, and 5 bases lay outside the gene matches. The CDR3 contains 16 residues. Germline lookup yields CDR1 LNHDA and CDR2 SQIVND (reference sequence). The CDR3 sequence is CASSMWTGGLTDTQYF. The CDR3 bases are TGTGCCAGTAGTATGTGGACAGGGGGCTTGACAGATACGCAGTATTTT.

In its sample, this clonotype was seen many times. This chain joins TRBV7-2 and TRBJ1-2; no definite D call. V lost 0 bases to trimming and J lost 4 bases, with 15 bases between them. Germline loops: CDR1 SGHTA, CDR2 FQGNSA. The CDR3 runs to 16 residues. DNA for the CDR3: TGTGCCAGCAGCTTAGCGCAAACAGTTGGGTTCTATGGCTACACCTTC. It encodes CASSLAQTVGFYGYTF. The full variable domain, completed using reference TRBV7-2 and TRBJ1-2, is GAGVSQSPSNKVTEKGKDVELRCDPISGHTALYWYRQSLGQGLEFLIYFQGNSAPDKSGLPSDRFSAERTGGSVSTLTIQRTQQEDSAVYLCASSLAQTVGFYGYTFGSGTRLTVV.

This clonotype was detected ten times or more. The chain carries TRBV5-4 and TRBJ1-6; D possibly corresponds to TRBD1 (5 bases). Germline values: CDR1 SGHNT, CDR2 YYREEE (reference sequence). The CDR3 is made up of 14 amino acids. Between the trimmed V and J ends, which lost 3 bases and 7 bases, there was a span of 11 bases. This CDR3 is CASSYGQVNSPLHF. CDR3 coding DNA: TGTGCCAGCAGCTACGGACAAGTCAATTCACCCCTCCACTTT.

This clonotype was picked up a small number of times. The V gene is TRBV20-1, the J gene TRBJ1-3, with TRBD1 as a possible D gene (5 bases). The germline gives CDR1 DFQATT, CDR2 SNEGSKA (reference sequence). The germline V and J ends were trimmed by 0 bases and 1 base, with 13 bases remaining between them. The CDR3 is made up of 16 amino acids. CDR3: CSARDLGLISGNTIYF. The DNA for the CDR3 is TGCAGTGCTAGAGATTTGGGGCTGATTTCTGGAAACACCATATATTTT.

In its sample, this clonotype was seen many times. In nucleotides, the CDR3 is TGTGCCAGCAGGTCTGGGCAGAACACTGAAGCTTTCTTT. This encodes CASRSGQNTEAFF. This sequence joins TRBV28 and TRBJ1-1; D not certain. This CDR3 comprises 13 residues. The germline V and J ends were trimmed by 6 bases and 1 base, with 9 bases remaining between them. Looked up from germline, CDR1 is MDHEN and CDR2 is SYDVKM.

This chain connects TRBV13 to TRBJ2-1, with D tentatively TRBD2 (6 bases). The germline V gene has CDR1 PRHDT and CDR2 FYEKMQ (reference sequence). The CDR3 is 13 residues long. Deletions cut 0 bases from V and 11 bases from J, with 11 bases between. CDR3 protein: CASSLGAGTQQFF. The DNA of the CDR3 is TGTGCCAGCAGCTTAGGAGCCGGGACTCAGCAGTTCTTC.

V is TRBV5-1 and J is TRBJ2-3; 9 bases line up with TRBD1. Germline V gene data show CDR1 as SGHRS and CDR2 as YFSETQ. The CDR3 spans 14 residues. The junction had 6 bases not matched to a gene; V was cut back by 4 bases and J by 6 bases. The CDR3 nucleotides read TGCGCCAGCAGCGTACAGGGGGCAGGGGATACGCAGTATTTT. Translated: CASSVQGAGDTQYF.

This clonotype occurred once. This CDR3 reads CSVEDRGQNYGYTF. CDR3 bases: TGCAGCGTTGAGGACAGGGGCCAAAACTATGGCTACACCTTC. The chain joins TRBV29-1 to TRBJ1-2, with 9 bases matching TRBD1. This CDR3 spans 14 amino acids. V shed 3 bases, J shed 2 bases, and the junction held 4 bases outside the gene matches. Germline loops: CDR1 SQVTM, CDR2 ANQGSEA.

This clonotype was seen only a few times. The chain joins TRBV6-1 to TRBJ2-5, with D possibly called TRBD1 or TRBD2 (5 bases each). From germline, CDR1 is MNHNS and CDR2 SASEGT. V dropped 3 bases and J dropped 4 bases, with 18 bases sitting between them. This CDR3 has 16 amino acids. CDR3: CASSERAGTGRETQYF. The CDR3 bases are TGTGCCAGCAGTGAGAGGGCAGGGACGGGTCGAGAGACCCAGTACTTC.